This TCR beta chain came from a study of CD8 T cells in Susac syndrome. The TEMRA cells underwent FACS enrichment, while the CD8+ and CD4+ T cells underwent negative isolation. Roughly 0.45 to 1 ug RNA was reverse transcribed with random hexamers. TCRdb ran MiXCR on the immunoSEQ multiplex PCR reads and lists one entry per CDR3 protein. The repertoire consists of about 210,000 distinct CDR3 sequences, with 95% occurring once and the leading ten covering 0.075% to 0.095%. Trimming pared 6 bases from V and 0 bases from J, leaving 17 bases between. This CDR3 contains 15 residues. CDR1 and CDR2 from the germline V gene are DFQATT and SNEGSKA (reference sequence).

The receptor comes from a human donor with multiple sclerosis. The chain links TRBV20-1 to TRBJ1-2; maybe TRBD1 (5 bases). Material: CD4+ T cells from PBMCs. CDR3 nucleotide sequence: TGCAGTGCCCCGCCGGCGACAGCGCCTAACTATGGCTACACCTTC. Amino acid sequence: CSAPPATAPNYGYTF.